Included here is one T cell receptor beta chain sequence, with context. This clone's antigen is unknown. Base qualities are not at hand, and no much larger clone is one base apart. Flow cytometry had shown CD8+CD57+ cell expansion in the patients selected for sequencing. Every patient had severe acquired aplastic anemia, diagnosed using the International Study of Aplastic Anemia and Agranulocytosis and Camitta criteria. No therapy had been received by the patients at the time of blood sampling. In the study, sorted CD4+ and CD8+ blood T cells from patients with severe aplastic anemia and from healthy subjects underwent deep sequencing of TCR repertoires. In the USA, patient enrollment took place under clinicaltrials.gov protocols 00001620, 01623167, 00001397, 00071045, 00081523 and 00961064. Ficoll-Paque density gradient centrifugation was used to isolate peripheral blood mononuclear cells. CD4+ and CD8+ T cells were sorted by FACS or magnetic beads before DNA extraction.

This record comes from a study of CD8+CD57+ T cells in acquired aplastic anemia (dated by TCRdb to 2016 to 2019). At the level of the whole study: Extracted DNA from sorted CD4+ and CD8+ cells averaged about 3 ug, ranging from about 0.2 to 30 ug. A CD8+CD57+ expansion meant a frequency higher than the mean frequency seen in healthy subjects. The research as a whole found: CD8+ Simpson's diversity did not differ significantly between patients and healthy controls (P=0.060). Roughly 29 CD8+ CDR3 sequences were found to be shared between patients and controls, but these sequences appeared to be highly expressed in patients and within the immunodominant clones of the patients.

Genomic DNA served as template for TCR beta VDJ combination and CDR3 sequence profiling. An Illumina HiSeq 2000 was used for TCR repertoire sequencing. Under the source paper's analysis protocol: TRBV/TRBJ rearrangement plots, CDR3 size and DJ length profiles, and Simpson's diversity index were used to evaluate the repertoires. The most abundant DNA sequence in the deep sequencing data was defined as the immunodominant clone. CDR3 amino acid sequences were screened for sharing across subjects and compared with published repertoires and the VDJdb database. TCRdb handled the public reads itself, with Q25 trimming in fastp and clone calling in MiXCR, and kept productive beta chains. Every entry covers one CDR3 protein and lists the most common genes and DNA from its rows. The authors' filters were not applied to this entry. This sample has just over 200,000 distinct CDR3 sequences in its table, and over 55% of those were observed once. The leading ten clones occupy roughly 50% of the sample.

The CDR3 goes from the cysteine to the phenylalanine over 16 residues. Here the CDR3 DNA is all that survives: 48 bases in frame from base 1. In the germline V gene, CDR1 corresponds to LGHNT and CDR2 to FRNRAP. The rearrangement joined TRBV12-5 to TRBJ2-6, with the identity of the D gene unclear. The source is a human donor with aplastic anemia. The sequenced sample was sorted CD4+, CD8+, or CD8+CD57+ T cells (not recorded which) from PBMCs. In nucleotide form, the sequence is TGTGCCAGCAGTTTTCGGAACGCCGCTGGGGCCAACGTCCTGACTTTC. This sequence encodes CASSFRNAAGANVLTF. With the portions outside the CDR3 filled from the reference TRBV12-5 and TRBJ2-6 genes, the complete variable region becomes DARVTQTPRHKVTEMGQEVTMRCQPILGHNTVFWYRQTMMQGLELLAYFRNRAPLDDSGMPKDRFSAEMPDATLATLKIQPSEPRDSAVYFCASSFRNAAGANVLTFGAGSRLTVL.